The sample holds a few counts of the clone carrying this T cell receptor (beta chain). Antigen specificity is unknown. The data belong to a study of blood T cells in healthy people across ages. General observations from the study: Compared with aged donors, long-lived donors showed fewer expanded clones, suggesting selection.

The second PCR ran 7 to 11 cycles with a sample-barcoded 5' primer and J-beta primers. Carrying 12 random nucleotides, a template-switch adaptor labeled each individual cDNA molecule. One entry per CDR3 protein, called by TCRdb with MiXCR from the 5' RACE reads. The sample consists of around 1,500,000 distinct CDR3 sequences, approximately 28% of them appearing once. The V gene's germline CDR1 is SGHRS and CDR2 YFSETQ. Unmatched junction bases numbered 5, after V lost 4 bases and J lost 7 bases. The length of the CDR3 is 14 residues. Sequencing used blood. V and J are TRBV5-1 and TRBJ2-1; TRBD1 agrees at 10 bases. This receptor was identified in a woman aged 25 to 45 in good health. Here the CDR3 DNA reads TGCGCCAGCAGCACTGGACAGGGGGTGAATGAGCAGTTCTTC. Translating gives CASSTGQGVNEQFF.